One sample yielded the 11 T cell receptor beta chains listed below, sequenced in a study of T-cell reconstitution after alpha-beta-depleted transplantation in children. The TCRbeta library was prepared with unique molecular identifiers. TCRdb used MiXCR to reprocess the PCR reads, holding one entry per CDR3 protein. The sample records just over 950,000 distinct CDR3 sequences, roughly 29% being singletons. The sequenced sample was PBMCs, mostly from graft donor cells, obtained 360 days after TCRalphabeta/CD19-depleted stem cell transplant. Source of these receptors: a boy under two years old who had a stem cell transplant for SCID, so the T cells may come from the graft donor.

This clonotype turned up a few times. The chain has TRBV10-3 and TRBJ2-7, with D maybe TRBD1 (6 bases). CDR1 and CDR2 (germline): ENHRY, SYGVKD. The CDR3 runs to 13 residues. Trimming stripped 6 bases from V and 1 base from J, with 10 bases between. CDR3 residues: CAIRRQESYEQYF. CDR3 sequence (DNA): TGTGCCATCAGGAGACAGGAGTCCTACGAGCAGTACTTC.

At least ten counts were recorded for this clonotype. The J gene is TRBJ2-1, the V gene TRBV4-3, with 7 nucleotides matching TRBD1. CDR1 is LGHNA and CDR2 is YSLEER in the germline V gene. This CDR3 has 15 residues. With V trimmed by 0 bases and J by 4 bases, 3 bases remained unmatched. The CDR3 DNA follows: TGCGCCAGCAGCCAAGAAACAGGGGTATACAATGAGCAGTTCTTC. It is translated as CASSQETGVYNEQFF.

In its sample, this clonotype was seen a few times. The chain links TRBV6-5 to TRBJ1-2; D perhaps matches TRBD1 (5 bases). V was cut by 2 bases and J by 3 bases, with 7 bases left in between. The CDR3 is 13 amino acids. The germline CDR1 and CDR2 sequences are MNHEY and SVGAGI. The CDR3 nucleotides are TGTGCCAGCAGTTACGACAGATACTATGGCTACACCTTC. Translating gives CASSYDRYYGYTF.

This chain connects TRBV28 to TRBJ2-7, with D hard to call. Germline V lookup: CDR1 MDHEN, CDR2 SYDVKM. Trimming pared 5 bases from V and 1 base from J, leaving 15 bases between. The CDR3 extends over 15 amino acids. CDR3 sequence: CASSLKTFKSYEQYF. CDR3 DNA: TGTGCCAGCAGTCTGAAGACATTTAAATCCTACGAGCAGTACTTC.

This clonotype was counted at least ten times. The chain uses TRBV5-5 and TRBJ2-7; 13 positions match TRBD2. The ends lost 0 bases at V and 2 bases at J; junction bases unmatched: 2. Per the germline V gene, CDR1 is SGHKS and CDR2 is YYEKEE (reference sequence). CDR3 length: 16 residues. CDR3 sequence reads: CASSLATSGGPYEQYF. CDR3 nucleotides: TGTGCCAGCAGCTTGGCGACTAGCGGGGGGCCCTACGAGCAGTACTTC.

The chain links TRBV5-1 to TRBJ1-1; D may be TRBD1 (5 bases). There are 15 residues in the CDR3. Germline-derived CDR1 and CDR2 are SGHRS and YFSETQ. Trimming removed 0 bases from V and 7 bases from J, with 16 bases in between. The CDR3 loop is CASSLAGQGHSEAFF. DNA for the CDR3: TGCGCCAGCAGCTTGGCCGGTCAGGGTCACAGTGAAGCTTTCTTT.

In this sample, this clonotype turned up a few times. The chain couples TRBV10-3 to TRBJ2-7; 9 bases map to TRBD1. The V segment lost 6 bases and the J segment 2 bases; nucleotides outside the gene matches: 5. Germline-derived CDR1 and CDR2 are ENHRY and SYGVKD. The CDR3 has 14 residues. In DNA form, the CDR3 reads TGTGCCATCAGGGCGGGACAGGGCCCCTACGAGCAGTACTTC. Translating it yields CAIRAGQGPYEQYF.

The sample holds a few counts of this clonotype. At one of its ends the junction is not consistent with the germline gene, which may arise from a read error. The rearrangement joins TRBV9 to TRBJ2-3; TRBD2 is a possible D gene (6 bases). This CDR3 is 14 amino acids long. Germline values: CDR1 SGDLS, CDR2 YYNGEE. This chain's CDR3 is CASSPGLRTDTQCF. Here the CDR3 DNA reads TGTGCCAGCAGCCCGGGACTGCGCACAGATACGCAGTGTTTT.

This rearrangement joins TRBV4-1 to TRBJ2-2; D is possibly TRBD1 (6 bases). The length of the CDR3 is 14 residues. The germline V gene encodes CDR1 MGHRA and CDR2 YSYEKL. V lost 4 bases and J 4 bases, leaving 10 bases between the germline ends. The CDR3 DNA is TGCGCCAGCAGCCGGACAGTTATCACCGGGGAGCTGTTTTTT. This gives the protein CASSRTVITGELFF.

The chain combines TRBV20-1 with TRBJ2-2; the match to TRBD1 covers 7 bases. The V segment lost 6 bases and the J segment 4 bases; nucleotides outside the gene matches: 14. There are 16 residues in the CDR3. Germline V gene data show CDR1 as DFQATT and CDR2 as SNEGSKA (reference sequence). The CDR3 nucleotides are TGCAGTGCCACTTGGACAGGTCCGAGGGGCACCGGGGAGCTGTTTTTT. Translation gives CSATWTGPRGTGELFF.

This clonotype occurred once. V is TRBV12-3 or TRBV12-4 and J is TRBJ2-5; 12 positions agree with TRBD1. This CDR3 contains 16 residues. V was pared by 1 base and J by 7 bases, with 7 bases of the junction left unmatched. The CDR3 is CASSLVPGQGAGTQYF. DNA for the CDR3: TGTGCCAGCAGTTTAGTACCGGGACAGGGGGCGGGGACCCAGTACTTC.